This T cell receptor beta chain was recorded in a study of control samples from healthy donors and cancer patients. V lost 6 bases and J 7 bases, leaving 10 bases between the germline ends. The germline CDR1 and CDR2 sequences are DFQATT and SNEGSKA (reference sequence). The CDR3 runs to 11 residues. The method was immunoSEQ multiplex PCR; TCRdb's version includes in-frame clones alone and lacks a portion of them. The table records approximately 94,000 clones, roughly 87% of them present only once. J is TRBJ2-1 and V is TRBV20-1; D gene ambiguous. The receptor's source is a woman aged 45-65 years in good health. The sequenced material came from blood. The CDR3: CSAKPRNEQFF. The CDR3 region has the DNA TGCAGTGCAAAACCTCGGAATGAGCAGTTCTTC.